The next 27 T cell receptor beta chains were all read from a single sample in a study of CD8+CD57+ T cells in acquired aplastic anemia. Genomic DNA served as template for TCR beta VDJ and CDR3 profiling. TCRdb redid the calling of the reads with MiXCR, one entry per CDR3 protein. The sample includes 260,000 or so distinct CDR3 sequences, around 82% of them seen just once. Before being chosen for sequencing, patients had shown CD8+CD57+ cell expansion by flow cytometry. The sequencing input was sorted CD4+, CD8+, or CD8+CD57+ T cells (not recorded which) from PBMCs. These receptors originate from a human donor with aplastic anemia.

The chain has TRBV12-5 and TRBJ1-3; D gene uncertain. CDR1 and CDR2 (germline): LGHNT, FRNRAP. The V and J ends lost 7 bases and 7 bases respectively, with 26 bases between them. The CDR3 is made up of 17 amino acids. CDR3 DNA sequence: TGTGCTAGTGCCCCCGGTAGGCCTGGGCAGGCTAACAACACCATATATTTT. Translation: CASAPGRPGQANNTIYF. The full variable domain, its missing parts supplied by reference TRBV12-5 and TRBJ1-3, is DARVTQTPRHKVTEMGQEVTMRCQPILGHNTVFWYRQTMMQGLELLAYFRNRAPLDDSGMPKDRFSAEMPDATLATLKIQPSEPRDSAVYFCASAPGRPGQANNTIYFGEGSWLTVV.

Ten or more counts support this clonotype. One end of the junction is discordant with germline, which a read error may explain. V gene TRBV2 combines with J gene TRBJ2-1; tentative D call: TRBD2 (6 bases). CDR3 length: 13 residues. The germline V gene has CDR1 SNHLY and CDR2 FYNNEI. CDR3 sequence: CASRDGGIDAQFF. The CDR3 region has the DNA TGTGCCAGCAGGGATGGGGGGATCGATGCGCAGTTTTTC.

The chain carries TRBV9 and TRBJ1-2; D may be TRBD1 (5 bases). The CDR3 contains 16 residues. Trimming took 2 bases from V and 5 from J, leaving 19 bases between them. The germline gives CDR1 SGDLS, CDR2 YYNGEE. CDR3 DNA sequence: TGTGCCAGCAGCGTGGAGGGGCGAGAGGGAGGATATGGCTACACCTTC. The encoded protein is CASSVEGREGGYGYTF.

To note about this clonotype: The conserved final phenylalanine or tryptophan is absent from the CDR3, which likely points to a read error. No DNA is shown, since the ends of the CDR3 on it are uncertain; the CDR3 is the one TCRdb lists. The chain is built from TRBV7-3 and TRBJ2-3. The germline V gene encodes CDR1 SGHTA and CDR2 FQGTGA. The CDR3 is made up of 13 amino acids, end residues included. The CDR3 is CASGVAGRDKPHY.

The chain couples TRBV6-1 to TRBJ2-7, with D hard to call. The CDR3 is 11 residues long. V was pared by 4 bases and J by 3 bases, with 4 bases between. The germline CDR1 and CDR2 sequences are MNHNS and SASEGT. CDR3 sequence reads: CASSAYYEQYF. Written as DNA, the CDR3 is TGTGCCAGCAGTGCATACTACGAGCAGTACTTC.

A remark on this clonotype: It is likely a read error, because the conserved phenylalanine at the end of the CDR3 is missing. The chain carries TRBV2 and TRBJ1-2; tentatively, D is TRBD1 (6 bases). The germline V and J ends were trimmed by 6 bases and 10 bases, with 27 bases remaining between them. Per the germline V gene, CDR1 is SNHLY and CDR2 is FYNNEI. The CDR3 extends over 16 amino acids. The CDR3 DNA reads as TGTGCCAGCAGCCGACACCCGGGGGCGTACCACCAGTTCTACACCCCC. Residues: CASSRHPGAYHQFYTP.

The V call is TRBV20-1, the J call TRBJ2-1, with 10 bases matching TRBD2. The germline CDR1 and CDR2 sequences are DFQATT and SNEGSKA (reference sequence). The CDR3 length is 13 residues. V trimming: 3 bases; J trimming: 7 bases; junction bases outside the gene matches: 3. CDR3 nucleotide sequence: TGCAGTGCTAGCCTACTAGCGGGGAATGAGCAGTTCTTC. Translation gives CSASLLAGNEQFF.

Details on this clonotype: This CDR3 fails to terminate in the conserved phenylalanine or tryptophan, so it likely reflects a read error. Because the CDR3's place on the DNA is in doubt, the DNA is left out and the CDR3 is given as listed by TCRdb. V is TRBV7-9 and J is TRBJ2-3; the tabulated D call, TRBD2, remains unverified against the DNA. Germline CDR1 and CDR2: SEHNR and FQNEAQ (reference sequence). Termini included, the CDR3 measures 13 amino acids. CDR3 amino acids: CAIPDGTEAFFGQ.

V gene TRBV9 combines with J gene TRBJ2-6; 13 bases are a match to TRBD2. CDR1 is SGDLS and CDR2 is YYNGEE in the germline V gene. V was pared by 4 bases and J by 10 bases, with 8 bases of the junction left unmatched. The CDR3 spans 16 residues. For the CDR3, the DNA is TGTGCCAGCAGCCCCTGGACTAGCGGGAGCGATAACGTCCTGACTTTC. Protein sequence: CASSPWTSGSDNVLTF.

The rearrangement uses TRBV20-1 and TRBJ2-2, with TRBD2 matching over 14 bases. From germline, CDR1 is DFQATT and CDR2 SNEGSKA (reference sequence). CDR3 size: 17 residues. With V trimmed by 5 bases and J by 3 bases, 8 bases remained unmatched. For the CDR3, the DNA is TGCAGTGCTGCCGGGACTAGCGGGAGAATAGACACCGGGGAGCTGTTTTTT. Its translation is CSAAGTSGRIDTGELFF.

The chain combines TRBV10-3 with TRBJ2-7; TRBD1 might be the D (5 bases). Germline lookup yields CDR1 ENHRY and CDR2 SYGVKD. Trimming took off 0 bases at V and 0 bases at J, with 6 bases between the two ends. The CDR3 covers 14 residues. The CDR3 region is CAISESGDSYEQYF. CDR3 DNA: TGTGCCATCAGTGAGTCAGGGGACTCCTACGAGCAGTACTTC.

The chain uses TRBV7-8 and TRBJ1-2, with TRBD1 matching over 7 bases. The junction had 14 bases not matched to a gene; V was cut back by 2 bases and J by 11 bases. The CDR3 loop spans 15 amino acids. CDR1 is SGHVS, CDR2 FQNEAQ, per germline. CDR3 amino acids: CASSLTGVADSGYTF. The CDR3 bases are TGTGCCAGCAGCTTAACAGGGGTCGCCGACTCTGGGTACACCTTC.

The CDR3 coding sequence is TGTGCCAGTAGTATATCTTGGACAGGGCTGCGCGAGCAGTACTTC. Its translation: CASSISWTGLREQYF. V and J are TRBV19 and TRBJ2-7; 8 bases match TRBD1. V shed 2 bases, J shed 6 bases, and the junction held 9 bases outside the gene matches. Germline V gene data show CDR1 as LNHDA and CDR2 as SQIVND (reference sequence). The CDR3 is made up of 15 amino acids.

V gene TRBV2 combines with J gene TRBJ1-1; D ambiguous. Looked up from germline, CDR1 is SNHLY and CDR2 is FYNNEI. CDR3 length: 14 amino acids. With 6 bases removed from V and 0 bases from J, the gap between germline ends came to 11 bases. Here the CDR3 DNA reads TGTGCCAGCAGCCCGAGGTTGGTGAACACTGAAGCTTTCTTT. It translates to CASSPRLVNTEAFF.

A word on this clonotype: This is likely a read error, given that the CDR3 carries no conserved phenylalanine or tryptophan at its end. The DNA is omitted, as the CDR3 cannot be located on it reliably, and the CDR3 follows TCRdb's listing. This rearrangement joins TRBV7-9 to TRBJ2-3; the D call in the table, TRBD2, was not verified against the DNA. 13 amino acids form the CDR3, both terminal residues included. The germline CDR1 and CDR2 sequences are SEHNR and FQNEAQ (reference sequence). CDR3 loop: CASRYERSGGNDE.

Remarks on this clonotype: Likely a read error: the CDR3 ends without its conserved phenylalanine or tryptophan. The DNA is omitted, as the CDR3 cannot be located on it reliably, and the CDR3 follows TCRdb's listing. This chain joins TRBV7-3 and TRBJ2-3; the table's D gene call, TRBD1, was not cross checked with the DNA. The CDR3 is 13 amino acids in total, end residues counted. The V gene's germline CDR1 is SGHTA and CDR2 FQGTGA. CDR3: CASSPGRGAGQHL.

This chain links TRBV9 with TRBJ1-4; no firm D call. Germline loops: CDR1 SGDLS, CDR2 YYNGEE. The CDR3 covers 14 residues. Trimming cost V 4 bases and J 10 bases, with 17 bases left between them. CDR3 DNA sequence: TGTGCCAGCAGCCCCCATAGCGGCCGCACAAAACTGTTTTTT. Encoded protein: CASSPHSGRTKLFF.

To note about this clonotype: Given a much more abundant clone one base away, this may be a read error. The V and J genes are TRBV19 and TRBJ2-5; possibly TRBD1 or TRBD2 for D (5 bases each). Trimming removed 3 bases at V and 11 bases at J, with 19 bases between. This CDR3 has 14 residues. Looked up from germline, CDR1 is LNHDA and CDR2 is SQIVND (reference sequence). The CDR3 protein is CASSISWGYNQQYF. The CDR3 DNA is TGTGCCAGTAGTATTTCTTGGGGGTACAATCAGCAGTACTTC.

This clonotype has just a few counts. Without the conserved terminal phenylalanine or tryptophan, this CDR3 likely stems from a read error. No DNA is shown, since the ends of the CDR3 on it are uncertain; the CDR3 is the one TCRdb lists. This sequence joins TRBV7-8 and TRBJ1-2. Germline lookup yields CDR1 SGHVS and CDR2 FQNEAQ. Inclusive of both ends, the CDR3 amounts to 13 amino acids. The CDR3: CASSLAGGPDSPY.

The gene calls are TRBV24-1 and TRBJ1-1; 7 nucleotides match TRBD1. J was trimmed by 0 bases and V by 11 bases; bases with no gene match: 8. The germline CDR1 and CDR2 sequences are KGHDR and SFDVKD. The CDR3 length is 14 residues. This CDR3 reads CAIQETGMNTEAFF. DNA of the CDR3: TGTGCCATTCAAGAGACAGGGATGAACACTGAAGCTTTCTTT.

The rearrangement links TRBV6-6 to TRBJ1-6, with D possibly TRBD1 on 5 matching bases. This CDR3 has 14 residues. Looked up from germline, CDR1 is MNHNY and CDR2 is SVGAGI (reference sequence). V was pared by 10 bases and J by 4 bases, with 14 bases between. CDR3 DNA sequence: TGTGCCACTCTTCTAGACAGTTATAATTCACCCCTCCACTTT. Encoded protein: CATLLDSYNSPLHF.

On this clonotype itself: A junction end diverges from the germline sequence, so it may reflect a read error. This chain links TRBV7-9 with TRBJ2-5; maybe TRBD2 (6 bases). The CDR3 has 16 residues. Per germline, CDR1 SEHNR and CDR2 FQNEAQ (reference sequence). The CDR3 DNA sequence: TGCGCCAGCAGCTTGGCCCAGGCGGAGGGTTACACTAAACAGTACTTC. Encoded protein: CASSLAQAEGYTKQYF.

CDR3 loop: CASSFTGGETQYF. The CDR3 bases are TGTGCCAGCAGCTTCACTGGGGGAGAGACCCAGTACTTC. V usage is TRBV7-9 and J usage is TRBJ2-5; either TRBD1 or TRBD2 may fit D (5 bases each). V was shortened by 3 bases and J by 4 bases, with 9 bases between the two germline ends. The CDR3 has 13 residues. CDR1 and CDR2 from the germline V gene are SEHNR and FQNEAQ (reference sequence). The whole variable domain, filled in from reference TRBV7-9 and TRBJ2-5, reads DTGVSQNPRHKITKRGQNVTFRCDPISEHNRLYWYRQTLGQGPEFLTYFQNEAQLEKSRLLSDRFSAERPKGSFSTLEIQRTEQGDSAMYLCASSFTGGETQYFGPGTRLLVL.

V usage is TRBV7-9 and J usage is TRBJ2-3; D is perhaps TRBD1 or TRBD2 (5 bases each). The V gene lost 11 bases and the J gene lost 15 bases, with 30 bases spanning the gap. Germline assignment: CDR1 SEHNR and CDR2 FQNEAQ (reference sequence). The CDR3 sequence is 14 residues long. Here the CDR3 reads CAGHLARGTQYFYF. The DNA of the CDR3 is TGTGCCGGACACTTAGCTAGAGGGACCCAGTACTTCTATTTT.

This clonotype was found once. CDR3 sequence (DNA): TGTGCCAGCAGCTCCCCCTTTGGACACTACAATGAGCAGTTCTTC. The encoded protein is CASSSPFGHYNEQFF. The chain uses TRBV11-3 and TRBJ2-1, with D perhaps TRBD1 (5 bases). Germline CDR1 is SGHNT and CDR2 is YENEEA. V gave up 4 bases and J gave up 3 bases, with 13 bases separating them. The CDR3 is 15 residues long.

Turning to this clonotype: Germline is not matched at one junction end, which may reflect a read error. The J gene is TRBJ2-3, the V gene TRBV7-6; TRBD2 might be the D (6 bases). The CDR3 length is 14 residues. Looked up from germline, CDR1 is SGHVS and CDR2 is FNYEAQ. The DNA of the CDR3 is TGTGCCAGCACCCTAGCGAGGGTCCCCGCTGGGGCCAACTTT. Translating gives CASTLARVPAGANF.

The chain is built from TRBV7-8 and TRBJ1-5; D ambiguous. This CDR3 is 14 amino acids long. Between the trimmed V and J ends, which lost 5 bases and 15 bases, there was a span of 23 bases. Germline CDR1 reads SGHVS; CDR2 reads FQNEAQ. CDR3 sequence (DNA): TGTGCCAGCAGCGCCGGGGATACCGATCAGCCGCTGCATTTT. Protein: CASSAGDTDQPLHF. The whole variable domain, filled in from reference TRBV7-8 and TRBJ1-5, reads GAGVSQSPRYKVAKRGQDVALRCDPISGHVSLFWYQQALGQGPEFLTYFQNEAQLDKSGLPSDRFFAERPEGSVSTLKIQRTQQEDSAVYLCASSAGDTDQPLHFGDGTRLSIL.